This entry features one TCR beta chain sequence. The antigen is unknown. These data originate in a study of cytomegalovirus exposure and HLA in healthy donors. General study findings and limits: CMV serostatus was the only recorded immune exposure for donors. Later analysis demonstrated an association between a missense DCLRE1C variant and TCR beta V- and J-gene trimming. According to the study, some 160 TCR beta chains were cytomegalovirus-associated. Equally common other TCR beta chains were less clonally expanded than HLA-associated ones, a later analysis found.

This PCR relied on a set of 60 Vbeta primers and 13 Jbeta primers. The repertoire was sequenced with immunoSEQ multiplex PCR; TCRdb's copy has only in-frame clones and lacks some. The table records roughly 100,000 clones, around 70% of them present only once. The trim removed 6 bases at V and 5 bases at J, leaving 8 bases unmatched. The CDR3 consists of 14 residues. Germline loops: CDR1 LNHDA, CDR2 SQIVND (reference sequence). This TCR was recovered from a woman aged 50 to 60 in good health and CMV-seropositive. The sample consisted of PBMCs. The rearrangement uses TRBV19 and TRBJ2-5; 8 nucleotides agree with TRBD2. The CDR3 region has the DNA TGTGCCAGTAGCCCCGGGGGGGGCGAGGAGACCCAGTACTTC. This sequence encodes CASSPGGGEETQYF. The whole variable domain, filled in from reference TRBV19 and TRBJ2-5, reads DGGITQSPKYLFRKEGQNVTLSCEQNLNHDAMYWYRQDPGQGLRLIYYSQIVNDFQKGDIAEGYSVSREKKESFPLTVTSAQKNPTAFYLCASSPGGGEETQYFGPGTRLLVL.